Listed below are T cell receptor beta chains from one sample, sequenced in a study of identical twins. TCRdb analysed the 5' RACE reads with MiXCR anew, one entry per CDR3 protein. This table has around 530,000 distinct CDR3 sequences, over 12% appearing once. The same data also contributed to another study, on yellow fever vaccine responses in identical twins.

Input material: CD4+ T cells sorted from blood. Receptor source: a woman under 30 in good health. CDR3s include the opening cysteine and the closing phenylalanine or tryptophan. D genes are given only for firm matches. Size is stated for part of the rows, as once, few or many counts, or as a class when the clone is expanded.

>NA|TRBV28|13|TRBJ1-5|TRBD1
CASRFDRAQPQHF
TGTGCCAGCAGATTCGACAGGGCTCAGCCCCAGCATTTT
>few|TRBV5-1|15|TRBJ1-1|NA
CASRWRTEVNTEAFF
TGCGCCAGCAGATGGAGGACAGAGGTGAACACTGAAGCTTTCTTT
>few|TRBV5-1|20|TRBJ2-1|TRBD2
CASSLSFPGLAPGSYNEQFF
TGCGCCAGCAGCTTGAGTTTTCCGGGACTAGCCCCTGGGTCCTACAATGAGCAGTTCTTC
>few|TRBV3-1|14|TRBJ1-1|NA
CASSQGPTNTEAFF
TGTGCCAGCAGCCAAGGGCCCACGAACACTGAAGCTTTCTTT
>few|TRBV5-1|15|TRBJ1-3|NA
CASSSRGVSGNTIYF
TGCGCCAGCAGCTCAAGAGGGGTCTCTGGAAACACCATATATTTT
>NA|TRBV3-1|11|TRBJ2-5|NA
CASSQAEAQYF
TGTGCCAGCAGCCAAGCGGAGGCCCAGTACTTC
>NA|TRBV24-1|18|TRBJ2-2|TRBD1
CATSDPQGKRANTGELFF
TGTGCCACCAGTGATCCACAGGGGAAAAGAGCGAACACCGGGGAGCTGTTTTTT
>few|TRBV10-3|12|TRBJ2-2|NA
CAIKGVTGELFF
TGTGCCATCAAGGGCGTTACCGGGGAGCTGTTTTTT
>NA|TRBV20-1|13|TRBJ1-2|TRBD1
CSAPETGGYGYTF
TGCAGTGCCCCGGAGACAGGGGGCTATGGCTACACCTTC
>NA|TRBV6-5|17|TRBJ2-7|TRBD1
CASSYSFLGQGAYEQYF
TGTGCCAGCAGTTACTCTTTTCTCGGACAGGGCGCCTACGAGCAGTACTTC
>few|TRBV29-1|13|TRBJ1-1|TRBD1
CSVRGQMNTEAFF
TGCAGCGTCAGGGGACAGATGAACACTGAAGCTTTCTTT